This TCR beta chain was profiled in a study of blood T cell repertoires in COVID-19. About the study: There were acute and convalescent COVID-19 samples, and they came from the United States, Italy and Spain. PBMCs, B-cell-depleted T cells, or T cells provided the cDNA or gDNA that made up the material.

The CDR3 spans 14 residues. The V end lost 2 bases, the J end lost 2 bases, and 10 bases lay between the germline ends. CDR1 is SGHNT, CDR2 YYREEE, per germline (reference sequence). Original methodology: Reference gene primers were amplified, and this amplification served to estimate nucleated cell counts. Assay used: immunoSEQ multiplex PCR; TCRdb lists only in-frame clones, some missing. That table gives V, J and clone size, and the DNA gave D and trimming. This sample has under 500,000 clones, with roughly 89% found just once. The rearrangement uses TRBV5-4 and TRBJ2-5; D remains ambiguous. Sequencing was done on a sample of peripheral blood. The sequence was collected from a woman younger than 45 with acute or convalescent COVID-19. The CDR3 reads CASSFPGLQETQYF. The CDR3 DNA reads as TGTGCCAGCAGCTTTCCGGGTTTACAAGAGACCCAGTACTTC.